This T cell receptor (beta chain) was recorded in a study of beta chain features in type 1 diabetes. Study-wide findings and caveats: Type 1 diabetes patients showed a moderate but significant shortening of TCRB CDR3s in all four CD4+ subsets.

The CDR3 loop spans 14 amino acids. Germline loops: CDR1 SQVTM, CDR2 ANQGSEA. V was pared by 7 bases and J by 1 base, with 8 bases of the junction left unmatched. The investigators reverse transcribed all of the isolated RNA, so they sequenced expressed TCRB transcripts. About 3.57 million reads per sample on average were obtained from naive, central memory and regulatory T cell samples. Method: immunoSEQ multiplex PCR; TCRdb's copy keeps in-frame clones and lacks some. The sample has over 500,000 clones, around 15% seen once. The table lists this clone with a few counts. Its cognate antigen is unknown.

The sequenced material came from naive CD4+ T cells from blood. The chain employs TRBV29-1 and TRBJ2-3; 7 bases are a match to TRBD1. The sequence was collected from a young man in good health. The CDR3 sequence is CSAYRGWGTDTQYF. In DNA form, the CDR3 reads TGCAGCGCCTACAGGGGATGGGGCACAGATACGCAGTATTTT.